This T cell receptor beta chain was found in a study of T-cell reconstitution after alpha-beta-depleted transplantation in children. As it was prepared, the TCRbeta library received unique molecular identifiers. TCRdb recomputed calls from the PCR reads with MiXCR, one row per CDR3 protein. The data hold some 200,000 distinct CDR3 sequences, with more than 7.5% observed a single time. The germline gives CDR1 SNHLY, CDR2 FYNNEI. CDR3 size: 17 residues. The germline V and J ends were trimmed by 2 bases and 1 base, with 15 bases remaining between them. Specimen: PBMCs from the stem cell graft donor, collected from the stem cell graft. This sequence joins TRBV2 and TRBJ1-5; D not resolved. This clonotype was obtained from a human donor who donated a stem cell graft to a child with SCID. DNA of the CDR3: TGTGCCAGCAGTGAATTCGGTGGGGTAAGGAGCAATCAGCCCCAGCATTTT. Amino acids: CASSEFGGVRSNQPQHF.